This passage covers 27 T cell receptor beta chains from one sample sequenced in a study of shared clonotypes between healthy human individuals. CD45RO-negative cells were positively selected for CCR7, leaving out terminally differentiated effector memory CD45RA+ cells. The data were produced by immunoSEQ multiplex PCR, yet TCRdb's version contains in-frame clones alone and is incomplete. The sample comprises almost 700,000 clones, about 92% of which are singletons, and nearly 25% rests with the top ten. Sequencing was done on a sample of naive CD8+ T cells sorted from blood. These receptors were obtained from a man aged 25-45 years in good health.

As for this clone: A single base is all that separates this from a far larger clone, so a read error is likely. This CDR3 is also generated by other DNA sequences in the sample. V usage is TRBV2 and J usage is TRBJ2-7; D perhaps matches TRBD2 (5 bases). Germline values: CDR1 SNHLY, CDR2 FYNNEI. The CDR3 totals 12 residues. V was trimmed by 6 bases and J by 0 bases, leaving 6 bases between them. CDR3 loop: CASRGSSYEQYF. The CDR3, as DNA: TGTGCCAGCAGGGGGAGCTCCTACGAGCAGTACTTC. The full variable domain, its missing parts supplied by reference TRBV2 and TRBJ2-7, is EPEVTQTPSHQVTQMGQEVILRCVPISNHLYFYWYRQILGQKVEFLVSFYNNEISEKSEIFDDQFSVERPDGSNFTLKIRSTKLEDSAMYFCASRGSSYEQYFGPGTRLTVT.

This chain connects TRBV15 to TRBJ2-7; 9 bases line up with TRBD1. CDR1 and CDR2 from the germline V gene are LNHNV and YYDKDF (reference sequence). The V gene end was trimmed by 5 bases and the J gene end by 3 bases; junction bases not matched to a gene: 5. The CDR3 is 14 residues long. The CDR3 region has the DNA TGTGCCACCAGCGCCCGGGACAGGGACTACGAGCAGTACTTC. It yields the protein CATSARDRDYEQYF.

Here the CDR3 reads CASSLSGESDTQYF. The CDR3 DNA is TGTGCCAGCAGCTTATCGGGGGAATCGGATACGCAGTATTTT. The V gene is TRBV7-6, the J gene TRBJ2-3, with TRBD2 as a possible D gene (6 bases). CDR1 and CDR2 (germline): SGHVS, FNYEAQ. There are 14 residues in the CDR3. With 2 bases removed from V and 6 bases from J, the gap between germline ends came to 12 bases.

The chain combines TRBV19 with TRBJ2-5; 7 bases align to TRBD1. V lost 2 bases to trimming and J lost 4 bases; unmatched junction nucleotides: 10. CDR3 size: 16 residues. In germline, CDR1 is LNHDA, CDR2 SQIVND (reference sequence). The CDR3 DNA reads TGTGCCAGTAGTATATCAGTAGGGGGCGTGGGAGAGACCCAGTACTTC. Translating gives CASSISVGGVGETQYF.

This chain links TRBV21-1 with TRBJ1-2. TRBV21-1 is a known pseudogene. The CDR3 extends over 12 amino acids. The chain's CDR3 is CARRGGSEGYTF. CDR3 sequence (DNA): TGTGCCAGACGGGGGGGTTCGGAGGGCTACACCTTC.

The chain couples TRBV10-1 to TRBJ1-1, with D perhaps matching TRBD1 (5 bases). Germline-derived CDR1 and CDR2 are WNHNN and SYGVQD (reference sequence). V gave up 2 bases and J gave up 5 bases, with 9 bases separating them. This CDR3 spans 13 amino acids. Here the CDR3 DNA reads TGCGCCAGCAGTGAGGAGGGGTGGACTGAAGCTTTCTTT. Translation gives CASSEEGWTEAFF.

The chain employs TRBV5-1 and TRBJ2-1, with D perhaps matching TRBD1 or TRBD2 (6 bases each). This CDR3 region has 15 residues. CDR1 is SGHRS, CDR2 YFSETQ, per germline. Trimming took off 1 base at V and 6 bases at J, with 14 bases between the two ends. The CDR3 region is CASSLPGARFNEQFF. The CDR3 DNA reads TGCGCCAGCAGCTTGCCGGGGGCGAGATTCAATGAGCAGTTCTTC.

The rearrangement links TRBV10-3 to TRBJ2-6; D assignment may be TRBD1 or TRBD2 (5 bases each). Deletions cut 10 bases from V and 10 bases from J, with 11 bases between. Per germline, CDR1 ENHRY and CDR2 SYGVKD. The CDR3 loop spans 11 amino acids. CDR3 nucleotides: TGTGCCACTGGGACGGCTAACGTCCTGACTTTC. This sequence encodes CATGTANVLTF.

V usage is TRBV7-9 and J usage is TRBJ2-5, with a weak D call TRBD2 (6 bases). Trimming pared 5 bases from V and 5 bases from J, leaving 15 bases between. This CDR3 comprises 14 residues. Germline lookup yields CDR1 SEHNR and CDR2 FQNEAQ (reference sequence). This chain's CDR3 is CASSLPLAFETQYF. The CDR3 DNA reads as TGTGCCAGCAGCCTACCACTAGCATTCGAGACCCAGTACTTC.

This sequence joins TRBV29-1 and TRBJ2-2; 8 nucleotides line up with TRBD1. The CDR3 loop spans 15 amino acids. CDR1 SQVTM and CDR2 ANQGSEA come from the germline V gene. V was clipped by 0 bases and J by 13 bases; unmatched bases: 13. CDR3 DNA: TGCAGCGTTGAAGAGGATACCGTAGGACAGGGTGTGCTGTTTTTT. Amino acids: CSVEEDTVGQGVLFF.

This clone was detected a few times. The rearrangement links TRBV2 to TRBJ1-5; 8 positions match TRBD1. The CDR3 consists of 13 residues. CDR1 is SNHLY and CDR2 is FYNNEI in the germline V gene. J lost 5 bases, V lost 6 bases, and 3 bases had no gene match. The CDR3 protein is CASRAGGDQPQHF. For the CDR3, the DNA is TGTGCCAGCAGAGCAGGGGGCGATCAGCCCCAGCATTTT.

The chain uses TRBV30 and TRBJ2-2, with a tentative D call TRBD2 (6 bases). Trimming removed 1 base from V and 3 bases from J, with 12 bases in between. CDR1 and CDR2 from the germline V gene are GTSNPN and SVGIG (reference sequence). The CDR3 covers 15 residues. In DNA form, the CDR3 reads TGTGCCTGGAGTGATAGCGGAGGGGACACCGGGGAGCTGTTTTTT. Translated, it gives CAWSDSGGDTGELFF.

The rearrangement uses TRBV27 and TRBJ2-4, with 9 bases aligning to TRBD1. Germline lookup yields CDR1 MNHEY and CDR2 SMNVEV (reference sequence). The CDR3 length is 18 residues. The junction had 13 bases not matched to a gene; V was cut back by 6 bases and J by 1 base. The CDR3 spells CASRPIINRGHAKNIQYF. CDR3 sequence (DNA): TGTGCCAGCAGACCGATCATCAACAGGGGGCACGCCAAAAACATTCAGTACTTC.

This sequence joins TRBV7-9 and TRBJ2-1, with D unresolved. Germline V gives CDR1 SEHNR, CDR2 FQNEAQ (reference sequence). The CDR3 spans 16 residues. Trimming left V 3 bases short and J 4 bases short, with 16 bases between. CDR3 in amino acids: CASSFSVGIRYNEQFF. In nucleotides, the CDR3 is TGTGCCAGCAGCTTTAGTGTCGGTATCAGGTACAATGAGCAGTTCTTC.

The J gene is TRBJ2-1, the V gene TRBV7-9; 8 nucleotides match TRBD2. Germline-derived CDR1 and CDR2 are SEHNR and FQNEAQ (reference sequence). CDR3 length equals 15 residues. The ends lost 4 bases at V and 1 base at J; junction bases unmatched: 3. Here the CDR3 DNA reads TGTGCCAGCAGCTCGGGACTAGGTTCCTACAATGAGCAGTTCTTC. Its translation: CASSSGLGSYNEQFF.

This chain joins TRBV6-6 and TRBJ2-4, with D perhaps TRBD1 or TRBD2 (6 bases each). Germline V gives CDR1 MNHNY, CDR2 SVGAGI (reference sequence). The CDR3 has 15 amino acids. With 6 bases removed from V and 8 bases from J, the gap between germline ends came to 20 bases. CDR3 protein: CASRQKQEGEDIQYF. As DNA, the CDR3 is TGTGCCAGCAGACAAAAACAGGAGGGGGAGGACATTCAGTACTTC.

The gene calls are TRBV5-6 and TRBJ2-1; D is unresolved. V shed 3 bases and J shed 4 bases, with 5 bases lying between them. Germline CDR1 SGHDT, CDR2 YYEEEE. The CDR3 covers 12 residues. The CDR3 protein is CASSSPYNEQFF. The CDR3 nucleotides are TGTGCCAGCAGCTCCCCGTACAATGAGCAGTTCTTC.

This clone has more than one count but fewer than ten. The chain is built from TRBV10-3 and TRBJ1-1; D may be TRBD1 (6 bases). CDR1 and CDR2 (germline): ENHRY, SYGVKD. CDR3 size: 11 residues. V lost 6 bases and J lost 7, with 9 bases in between. CDR3 region: CAISQDSEAFF. The CDR3, as DNA: TGTGCCATCAGCCAGGACAGTGAAGCTTTCTTT.

The chain carries TRBV6-1 and TRBJ2-3; the match to TRBD2 covers 11 bases. Germline CDR1 reads MNHNS; CDR2 reads SASEGT. J lost 2 bases, V lost 10 bases, and 8 bases had no gene match. The CDR3 length is 15 residues. CDR3: CATHLGLADTDTQYF. CDR3 bases: TGTGCCACCCATCTGGGACTAGCGGACACAGATACGCAGTATTTT.

The J gene is TRBJ1-5, the V gene TRBV4-1; TRBD1 matches 7 bases. The CDR3 extends over 16 amino acids. Germline loops: CDR1 MGHRA, CDR2 YSYEKL. Germline trimming cut 3 bases from V and 2 bases from J; bases unmatched to any gene: 7. CDR3 DNA sequence: TGCGCCAGCAGCCACAAGACCGGACAGGGCAATCAGCCCCAGCATTTT. This gives the protein CASSHKTGQGNQPQHF.

The chain joins TRBV28 to TRBJ2-3; 9 nucleotides align to TRBD2. The CDR3 consists of 16 residues. Germline trimming cut 5 bases from V and 0 bases from J; bases unmatched to any gene: 6. CDR1 is MDHEN, CDR2 SYDVKM, per germline. The CDR3 spells CASSPTSGTSTDTQYF. Written as DNA, the CDR3 is TGTGCCAGCAGTCCGACTAGCGGAACTAGCACAGATACGCAGTATTTT.

DNA for the CDR3: TGTGCCAGCACCCCTTATGGGGACAGATCTGGAGAGACCCAGTACTTC. This gives the protein CASTPYGDRSGETQYF. V and J are TRBV28 and TRBJ2-5; 7 bases are shared with TRBD1. Germline CDR1 and CDR2: MDHEN and SYDVKM. The CDR3 has 16 amino acids. J gave up 4 bases and V 7 bases, and 15 bases lay outside the gene matches.

The rearrangement joins TRBV9 to TRBJ1-1; D perhaps matches TRBD1 (5 bases). The CDR3 totals 15 residues. The V gene lost 3 bases and the J gene lost 1 base, with 13 bases spanning the gap. In germline, CDR1 is SGDLS, CDR2 YYNGEE. The CDR3 DNA sequence: TGTGCCAGCAGCGCCCTGGGGGTACCGAACACTGAAGCTTTCTTT. This translates into CASSALGVPNTEAFF.

This sequence joins TRBV6-5 and TRBJ2-7, with D unclear. The CDR3 is 13 residues long. Trimming left V 2 bases short and J 4 bases short, with 9 bases between. CDR1 and CDR2 from the germline V gene are MNHEY and SVGAGI. The CDR3 is CASSYSTQYEQYF. The DNA of the CDR3 is TGTGCCAGCAGTTACAGCACCCAATACGAGCAGTACTTC.

The rearrangement links TRBV9 to TRBJ2-7, with D tentatively TRBD1 (7 bases). There are 16 residues in the CDR3. CDR1 is SGDLS and CDR2 is YYNGEE in the germline V gene. Deletions cut 4 bases from V and 5 bases from J, with 22 bases between. The CDR3 nucleotides read TGTGCCAGCAGCCCCCGAGGGGGCGGGGTTCGGGACGAGCAGTACTTC. Its protein product is CASSPRGGGVRDEQYF.

The CDR3 sequence: CASSARETNEQFF. CDR3 DNA: TGTGCCAGCAGCGCCCGGGAGACAAATGAGCAGTTCTTC. The genes are TRBV7-8 and TRBJ2-1, with a possible D match to TRBD2 (6 bases). With 5 bases removed from V and 7 bases from J, the gap between germline ends came to 12 bases. CDR1 SGHVS and CDR2 FQNEAQ come from the germline V gene. The CDR3 contains 13 residues.

J is TRBJ2-5 and V is TRBV7-6, with D perhaps matching TRBD1 or TRBD2 (6 bases each). The V gene's germline CDR1 is SGHVS and CDR2 FNYEAQ. The CDR3 extends over 15 amino acids. V shed 0 bases and J shed 5 bases, with 13 bases lying between them. The DNA for the CDR3 is TGTGCCAGCAGCTTAGCGCTTCGGGGGCTGGAGACCCAGTACTTC. Translating gives CASSLALRGLETQYF. The full variable domain, rest sourced from reference TRBV7-6 and TRBJ2-5, is GAGVSQSPRYKVTKRGQDVALRCDPISGHVSLYWYRQALGQGPEFLTYFNYEAQQDKSGLPNDRFSAERPEGSISTLTIQRTEQRDSAMYRCASSLALRGLETQYFGPGTRLLVL.